Below, 12 T cell receptor beta chains from the same sample are listed, as sequenced in a study of cytotoxic CD8 clonotypes in ibrutinib-treated CLL. TCRdb's copy holds only in-frame clones and misses some; the assay was immunoSEQ multiplex PCR. The sample lists 20,000 or so clones, 65% to 75% seen once, with roughly 24% in the top ten. Source: PBMCs, taken before ibrutinib treatment. All receptors derive from a human donor with chronic lymphocytic leukemia.

The chain has TRBV5-1 and TRBJ1-1; no reliable D call. V lost 2 bases to trimming and J lost 5 bases, with 16 bases between them. Germline V gene data show CDR1 as SGHRS and CDR2 as YFSETQ. The CDR3 runs 15 residues. The CDR3 loop reads CASSLMDSGETEAFF. The CDR3 DNA reads TGCGCCAGCAGCTTAATGGACTCCGGGGAAACTGAAGCTTTCTTT. Together with reference TRBV5-1 and TRBJ1-1, the CDR3 gives the full variable domain: KAGVTQTPRYLIKTRGQQVTLSCSPISGHRSVSWYQQTPGQGLQFLFEYFSETQRNKGNFPGRFSGRQFSNSRSEMNVSTLELGDSALYLCASSLMDSGETEAFFGQGTRLTVV.

The V gene is TRBV28, the J gene TRBJ2-1; no definite D call. V lost 7 bases, J lost 8 bases, and 9 bases lay in between. The CDR3 is made up of 11 amino acids. Germline CDR1 reads MDHEN; CDR2 reads SYDVKM. This CDR3 reads CASTDPHEQFF. The CDR3, as DNA: TGTGCCAGCACCGACCCCCATGAGCAGTTCTTC. Based on the CDR3 plus reference TRBV28 and TRBJ2-1, the full variable domain is DVKVTQSSRYLVKRTGEKVFLECVQDMDHENMFWYRQDPGLGLRLIYFSYDVKMKEKGDIPEGYSVSREKKERFSLILESASTNQTSMYLCASTDPHEQFFGPGTRLTVL.

V usage is TRBV19 and J usage is TRBJ2-4, with TRBD1 matching over 10 bases. The CDR3 runs 16 residues. The V segment lost 1 base and the J segment 5 bases; nucleotides outside the gene matches: 5. In germline, CDR1 is LNHDA, CDR2 SQIVND (reference sequence). The CDR3 loop is CASSIGSGTGENIQYF. CDR3 DNA sequence: TGTGCCAGTAGTATAGGGTCAGGGACAGGGGAAAACATTCAGTACTTC.

The CDR3: CASSLFLAGYTDTQYF. CDR3 coding DNA: TGTGCCAGCAGCCTTTTTTTAGCGGGATACACAGATACGCAGTATTTT. The chain couples TRBV6-6 to TRBJ2-3; 8 bases agree with TRBD2. The CDR3 spans 16 residues. The J segment lost 2 bases and the V segment lost 6 bases, leaving 10 bases of the junction unmatched. The germline CDR1 and CDR2 sequences are MNHNY and SVGAGI (reference sequence).

This clone was seen more than once but under ten times. V is TRBV6-5 and J is TRBJ1-1; 9 positions agree with TRBD1. The V gene's germline CDR1 is MNHEY and CDR2 SVGAGI. There are 15 residues in the CDR3. Unmatched junction bases numbered 10, after V lost 8 bases and J lost 3 bases. The CDR3 region has the DNA TGTGCCAGCGTCCGGGACAGGGAGATCGACACTGAAGCTTTCTTT. This encodes CASVRDREIDTEAFF.

The chain couples TRBV18 to TRBJ2-2, with a possible D match to TRBD1 (5 bases). The CDR3 loop spans 16 amino acids. Germline values: CDR1 KGHSH, CDR2 LQKENI. The ends were cut back, 6 bases at V and 0 bases at J, with 14 bases in the middle. The CDR3 DNA reads TGTGCCAGCTCGTCTCGAGGCAGGGCGAACACCGGGGAGCTGTTTTTT. Translated: CASSSRGRANTGELFF.

This clone has only one observation. This chain uses TRBV23-1 with TRBJ2-7; 7 nucleotides match TRBD2. TRBV23-1 is an open reading frame whose function is uncertain. With 0 bases clipped from V and 3 bases from J, the junction kept 2 bases outside the gene matches. This CDR3 comprises 14 residues. CDR3 sequence reads: CASSQSQRGYEQYF. In DNA, the CDR3 is TGCGCCAGCAGTCAATCGCAGCGGGGCTACGAGCAGTACTTC.

The chain combines TRBV7-6 with TRBJ2-1, with no clear D. CDR3 size: 12 residues. Trimming pared 4 bases from V and 10 bases from J, leaving 11 bases between. Germline CDR1 SGHVS, CDR2 FNYEAQ. CDR3 amino acids: CASSSNWEEQFF. The CDR3 bases are TGTGCCAGCAGCTCCAACTGGGAAGAGCAGTTCTTC.

This rearrangement joins TRBV2 to TRBJ2-1; unclear D gene. This CDR3 has 14 residues. V shed 6 bases and J shed 7 bases, with 16 bases lying between them. Looked up from germline, CDR1 is SNHLY and CDR2 is FYNNEI. Written as DNA, the CDR3 is TGTGCCAGCAGGGGAACGAGGCGGTTGAATGAGCAGTTCTTC. This gives the protein CASRGTRRLNEQFF. The entire variable domain, with the rest obtained from reference TRBV2 and TRBJ2-1, is as follows: EPEVTQTPSHQVTQMGQEVILRCVPISNHLYFYWYRQILGQKVEFLVSFYNNEISEKSEIFDDQFSVERPDGSNFTLKIRSTKLEDSAMYFCASRGTRRLNEQFFGPGTRLTVL.

The chain is built from TRBV18 and TRBJ2-3, with TRBD2 identical over 10 bases. This CDR3 spans 14 amino acids. Trimming at V came to 5 bases and at J to 6 bases, leaving 5 bases not matched to a gene. CDR1 is KGHSH and CDR2 is LQKENI in the germline V gene. CDR3 loop: CASSSSGSWDTQYF. The CDR3 nucleotides are TGTGCCAGCTCATCTAGCGGGAGTTGGGATACGCAGTATTTT.

CDR3 DNA sequence: TGTGCCAGCAGCCGAACTCGACAGGGGTCGGCTTTCTTT. This encodes CASSRTRQGSAFF. The chain links TRBV7-2 to TRBJ1-1, with 8 bases aligning to TRBD1. The V segment lost 5 bases and the J segment 11 bases; nucleotides outside the gene matches: 10. CDR1 and CDR2 (germline): SGHTA, FQGNSA. CDR3 size: 13 residues.

The chain carries TRBV5-5 and TRBJ2-7; TRBD2 matches at 7 bases. Trimming cost V 2 bases and J 2 bases; bases outside gene matches: 7. The CDR3 covers 15 residues. In germline, CDR1 is SGHKS, CDR2 YYEKEE (reference sequence). As DNA, the CDR3 is TGTGCCAGCAGCTTAGGCGGGAGCGGGACCTACGAGCAGTACTTC. Amino acids: CASSLGGSGTYEQYF.